The clone carrying this T cell receptor beta chain was found a few times. This entry comes from a study of T cells in Graves' hyperthyroidism and ophthalmopathy. TCR beta CDR3 region amplification was performed from RNA transcripts. An initial round of RT-PCR targeting the TCR CDR3 relied on the HTBI primer set. MiXCR, run by TCRdb on the multiplex PCR reads, gives a single entry per CDR3 protein. The sample records around 700,000 distinct CDR3 sequences, 30% to 40% being singletons. The ends were cut back, 6 bases at V and 6 bases at J, with 11 bases in the middle. This CDR3 has 12 residues. Exclusion of patients followed from uncontrolled infection, other autoimmune disease, pregnancy or lactation. The diagnostic basis comprised clinical symptoms, serum thyroxine and TRAb, thyroid ultrasound and orbital computed tomography.

The rearrangement joins TRBV12-3 or TRBV12-4 to TRBJ1-2; D remains unclear. This clonotype originated in a woman aged 40 to 49 with Graves' hyperthyroidism. Specimen: blood. The CDR3 DNA sequence: TGTGCCAGCAGCCCAGAGTTTGATGGCTACACCTTC. Translating gives CASSPEFDGYTF.